The rows below give T cell receptor beta chains drawn from one sample of a study of OX40 agonist ivuxolimab in advanced cancers. Repertoires were generated with immunoSEQ multiplex PCR, while TCRdb's copy carries only in-frame clones and drops some. The sample consists of around 82,000 clones, 85% to 90% of them appearing once. The source material was CD4+ or CD8+ T cells sorted from blood, sampled in a trial of the OX40 agonist ivuxolimab. These TCRs come from an adult with an advanced solid tumor such as melanoma, head and neck, liver or kidney cancer. CDR3s include the opening cysteine and the closing phenylalanine or tryptophan. Each record gives: CDR3 DNA, CDR3 protein, clone size, J gene, V gene, D gene. A D gene is named only where the DNA matches it firmly. Only some rows state a clone size, as once, few, many or a class for expanded clones.

DNA: TGCGCCAGCAGGGCGGAACAACTCAGCACAGATACGCAGTATTTT; CDR3: CASRAEQLSTDTQYF; size: .; J: TRBJ2-3; V: TRBV5-1; D: .
DNA: TGTGCCAGCAGTTCCTCCTACGAGCAGTACTTC; CDR3: CASSSSYEQYF; size: .; J: TRBJ2-7; V: TRBV27; D: .
DNA: TGCGCCAGCAGCCAAGCTGTGAACACTGAAGCTTTCTTT; CDR3: CASSQAVNTEAFF; size: once; J: TRBJ1-1; V: TRBV4-1; D: .
DNA: TGTGCCAGCAGCGCCCCCCCCGAGGATACGCAGTATTTT; CDR3: CASSAPPEDTQYF; size: .; J: TRBJ2-3; V: TRBV9; D: .
DNA: TGTGCCAGCAGTTTATCCGGATATTCCTACGAGCAGTACTTC; CDR3: CASSLSGYSYEQYF; size: .; J: TRBJ2-7; V: TRBV27; D: .
DNA: TGTGCCAGCAGCTTGAGAGGGGGACAGGGGCTCGAGCAGTACTTC; CDR3: CASSLRGGQGLEQYF; size: .; J: TRBJ2-7; V: TRBV7-9; D: TRBD1
DNA: TGTGCCAGCAGATACGAGCAGTACTTC; CDR3: CASRYEQYF; size: .; J: TRBJ2-7; V: TRBV27; D: .
DNA: TGTGCCACAGCAGGAGAACAGGGTTATAGCAATCAGCCCCAGCATTTT; CDR3: CATAGEQGYSNQPQHF; size: few; J: TRBJ1-5; V: TRBV7-8; D: .
DNA: TGTGCCAGCAGCTCGATAGGGACGAGCGAGCAGTACTTC; CDR3: CASSSIGTSEQYF; size: .; J: TRBJ2-7; V: TRBV7-3; D: .
DNA: TGTGCCAGCAGCCCCGGGACAGGGTGGGAGCAGTTCTTC; CDR3: CASSPGTGWEQFF; size: .; J: TRBJ2-1; V: TRBV11-2; D: TRBD1
DNA: TGTGCCAGCTCACCGGGGGGCTCGGTCAACAACGAGCAGTACTTC; CDR3: CASSPGGSVNNEQYF; size: .; J: TRBJ2-7; V: TRBV18; D: .
DNA: TGTGCCAGCTCACCAGGGAATGAAAAACTGTTTTTT; CDR3: CASSPGNEKLFF; size: once; J: TRBJ1-4; V: TRBV18; D: .
DNA: TGCGCCAGCAGCCATCGGACTAGCAGTGAGCAGTTCTTC; CDR3: CASSHRTSSEQFF; size: .; J: TRBJ2-1; V: TRBV4-1; D: TRBD2
DNA: TGTGCCAGCAGCCGCGGTGGGACTGAAGCTTTCTTT; CDR3: CASSRGGTEAFF; size: .; J: TRBJ1-1; V: TRBV7-9; D: .
DNA: TGCGCCAGCAGCCAAGATGGGGGGTTGGGTGGGAACTACGAGCAGTACTTC; CDR3: CASSQDGGLGGNYEQYF; size: .; J: TRBJ2-7; V: TRBV4-1; D: .
DNA: TGCGCCAGCAGCCCGGGGGGACTAGCGGGAGTTTGGGAGCAGTACTTC; CDR3: CASSPGGLAGVWEQYF; size: .; J: TRBJ2-7; V: TRBV4-1; D: TRBD2
DNA: TGCGCCAGCAGCCTGGGAGGAGTCTCGTCGGCGGATACGCAGTATTTT; CDR3: CASSLGGVSSADTQYF; size: .; J: TRBJ2-3; V: TRBV5-1; D: .
DNA: TGTGCCAGCAGCTTAGAACTCGCTTCTGAAGCTTTCTTT; CDR3: CASSLELASEAFF; size: few; J: TRBJ1-1; V: TRBV7-9; D: .
DNA: TGTGCCAGCAGCTTCGGGAAACCCGAGCAGTACTTC; CDR3: CASSFGKPEQYF; size: .; J: TRBJ2-7; V: TRBV5-6; D: .
DNA: TGTGCCATCAGTGTTGGTGGCGGGAGGGCCCTAAGGGACGAGCAGTTCTTC; CDR3: CAISVGGGRALRDEQFF; size: .; J: TRBJ2-1; V: TRBV10-3; D: TRBD2
DNA: TGTGCCAGCAGTGTCCCCCCGGAGACCCAGTACTTC; CDR3: CASSVPPETQYF; size: .; J: TRBJ2-5; V: TRBV2; D: .
DNA: TGTGCCAGCAGTTACGGGTCGGTCCCAGGAGGCTACACCTTC; CDR3: CASSYGSVPGGYTF; size: .; J: TRBJ1-2; V: TRBV6-5; D: .
DNA: TGTGCCAGCAGCCGGGGGGATAGCGGGAGCTCCTACGAGCAGTACTTC; CDR3: CASSRGDSGSSYEQYF; size: few; J: TRBJ2-7; V: TRBV11-2; D: TRBD2
DNA: TGCGCCAGCAGTGACGGCGGGATGGACGAGCAGTACTTC; CDR3: CASSDGGMDEQYF; size: .; J: TRBJ2-7; V: TRBV10-1; D: .
DNA: TGCAGCGTTTTAGGACAGGGGATCACTGAAGCTTTCTTT; CDR3: CSVLGQGITEAFF; size: .; J: TRBJ1-1; V: TRBV29-1; D: TRBD1
DNA: TGTGCCAGCAGAGAAGAGGAGAATACGCAGTATTTT; CDR3: CASREEENTQYF; size: .; J: TRBJ2-3; V: TRBV7-8; D: .
DNA: TGTGCCAGTAGTCCAGCGGGAGGGCCGGGTAATGAGCAGTTCTTC; CDR3: CASSPAGGPGNEQFF; size: .; J: TRBJ2-1; V: TRBV19; D: TRBD2
DNA: TGTGCCAGCAGTTTAATCGGGAGTTCAAACACTGAAGCTTTCTTT; CDR3: CASSLIGSSNTEAFF; size: .; J: TRBJ1-1; V: TRBV27; D: .
DNA: TGTGCCAGCAGCTTACAGGGGGCGTTCCACGAGCAGTACTTC; CDR3: CASSLQGAFHEQYF; size: .; J: TRBJ2-7; V: TRBV11-3; D: TRBD1
DNA: TGTGCCAGCAGCCCCAGCTCCGGGAGGGCTTCTACAGATACGCAGTATTTT; CDR3: CASSPSSGRASTDTQYF; size: .; J: TRBJ2-3; V: TRBV9; D: TRBD2
DNA: TGTGCCAGCAGCTTACTAGGCAATTCCTACGAGCAGTACTTC; CDR3: CASSLLGNSYEQYF; size: .; J: TRBJ2-7; V: TRBV7-2; D: .
DNA: TGTGCCAGTAGCTTTGGGATCTCCTACGAGCAGTACTTC; CDR3: CASSFGISYEQYF; size: .; J: TRBJ2-7; V: TRBV19; D: .
DNA: TGTGCCAGTAGTCGATCGGGACTAGTACGTGGCCTCACAACCGATGAGCAGTTCTTC; CDR3: CASSRSGLVRGLTTDEQFF; size: once; J: TRBJ2-1; V: TRBV19; D: TRBD2
DNA: TGTGCCAGCAGCTTAGTCCATGACAGGGTGGAAGGCTACACCTTC; CDR3: CASSLVHDRVEGYTF; size: .; J: TRBJ1-2; V: TRBV7-8; D: TRBD1
DNA: TGCGCCAGCAGCTCCGCCTACGAGCAGTACTTC; CDR3: CASSSAYEQYF; size: .; J: TRBJ2-7; V: TRBV5-1; D: .
DNA: TGCGCCAGCAGTCGAGTCCGCCAAGAGACCCAGTACTTC; CDR3: CASSRVRQETQYF; size: .; J: TRBJ2-5; V: TRBV5-1; D: .
DNA: TGCGCCAGCAGCCCGCTGGACAGAGCTTTGTACGAGCAGTACTTC; CDR3: CASSPLDRALYEQYF; size: .; J: TRBJ2-7; V: TRBV5-1; D: .
DNA: TGTGCCAGCAGTTTATGGTCCGGGGGGAGTCTGAACACTGAAGCTTTCTTT; CDR3: CASSLWSGGSLNTEAFF; size: .; J: TRBJ1-1; V: TRBV28; D: .
DNA: TGTGCCAGCAGTGTCCTCGGGGTATCCAATGAGCAGTTCTTC; CDR3: CASSVLGVSNEQFF; size: .; J: TRBJ2-1; V: TRBV27; D: .
DNA: TGTGCCAGTAGTATAGATAGGACCGGGACAACCCCCTATGGCTACACCTTC; CDR3: CASSIDRTGTTPYGYTF; size: .; J: TRBJ1-2; V: TRBV19; D: .
DNA: TGTGCCAGCAGCCAAGAAGCGGGAGTCTCCTACGAGCAGTACTTC; CDR3: CASSQEAGVSYEQYF; size: .; J: TRBJ2-7; V: TRBV7-9; D: TRBD2